The TCR beta chain under discussion was sequenced for a study of OX40 agonist ivuxolimab in advanced cancers. Looking at the study overall: Three patients, one with hepatocellular carcinoma and two with cutaneous melanoma, achieved partial responses. Whole-study findings and limits: Fewer expanded clones were found on average in CD4+ than in CD8+ T cells. CD4+ and CD8+ blood T cells expanded clonally by week 6 at 0.1 to 3.0 mg/kg.

Looked up from germline, CDR1 is SEHNR and CDR2 is FQNEAQ (reference sequence). CDR3 length: 13 residues. The V and J ends lost 7 bases and 3 bases respectively, with 13 bases between them. In this sample, this clone turned up once. No antigen is known for it. Profiled with immunoSEQ multiplex PCR; TCRdb holds only in-frame clones, not every one. The sample lists 70,000 or so clones; about nine tenths were seen once. The sequencing here drew on CD4+ or CD8+ T cells sorted from blood, taken in a trial of the OX40 agonist ivuxolimab. This sequence joins TRBV7-9 and TRBJ2-7, with no clear D. This clonotype originated in an adult with an advanced solid tumor such as melanoma, head and neck, liver or kidney cancer. DNA of the CDR3: TGTGCCAGCACCAAACGCGAACTCTACGAGCAGTACTTC. Translated: CASTKRELYEQYF.